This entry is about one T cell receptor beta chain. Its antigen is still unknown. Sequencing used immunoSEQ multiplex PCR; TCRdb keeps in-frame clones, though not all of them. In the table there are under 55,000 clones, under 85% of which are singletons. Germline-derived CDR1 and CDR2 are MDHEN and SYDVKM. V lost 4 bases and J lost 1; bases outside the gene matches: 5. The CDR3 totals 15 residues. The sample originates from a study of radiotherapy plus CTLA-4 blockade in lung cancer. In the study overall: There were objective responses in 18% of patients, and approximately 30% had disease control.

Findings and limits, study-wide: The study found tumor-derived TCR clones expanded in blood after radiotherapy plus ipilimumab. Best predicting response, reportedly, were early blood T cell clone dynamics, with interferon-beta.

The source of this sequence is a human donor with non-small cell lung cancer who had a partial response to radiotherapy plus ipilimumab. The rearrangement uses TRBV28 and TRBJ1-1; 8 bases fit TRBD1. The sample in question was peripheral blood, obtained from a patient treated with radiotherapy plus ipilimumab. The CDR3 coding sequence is TGTGCCAGCAGTTCACACGGGACAGGGAACACTGAAGCTTTCTTT. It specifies CASSSHGTGNTEAFF.